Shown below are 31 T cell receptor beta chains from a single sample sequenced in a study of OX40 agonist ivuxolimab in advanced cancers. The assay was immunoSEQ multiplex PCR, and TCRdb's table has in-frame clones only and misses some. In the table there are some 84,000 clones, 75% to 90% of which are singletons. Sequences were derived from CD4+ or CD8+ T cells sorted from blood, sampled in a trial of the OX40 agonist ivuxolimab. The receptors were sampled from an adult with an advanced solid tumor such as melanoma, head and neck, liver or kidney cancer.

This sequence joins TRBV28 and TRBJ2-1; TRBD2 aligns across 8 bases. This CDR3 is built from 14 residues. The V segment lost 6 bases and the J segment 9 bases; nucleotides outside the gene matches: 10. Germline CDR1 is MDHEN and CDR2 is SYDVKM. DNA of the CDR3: TGTGCCAGCAGCCGACTAGCGCTTGGGGGTGAGCAGTTCTTC. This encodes CASSRLALGGEQFF.

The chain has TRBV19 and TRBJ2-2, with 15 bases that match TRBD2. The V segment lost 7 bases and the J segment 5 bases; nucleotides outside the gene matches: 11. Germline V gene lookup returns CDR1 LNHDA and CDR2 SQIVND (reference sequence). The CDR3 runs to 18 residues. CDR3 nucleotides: TGTGCCAGTAAGACCGGGACTAGCGGGAGGCCGGGGACCGGGGAGCTGTTTTTT. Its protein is CASKTGTSGRPGTGELFF.

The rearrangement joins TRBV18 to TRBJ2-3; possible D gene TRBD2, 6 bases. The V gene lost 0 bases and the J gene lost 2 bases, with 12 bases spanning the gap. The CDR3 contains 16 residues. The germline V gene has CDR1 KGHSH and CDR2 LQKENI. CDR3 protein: CASSPPKTRYTDTQYF. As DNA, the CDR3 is TGTGCCAGCTCACCACCGAAGACTAGATACACAGATACGCAGTATTTT.

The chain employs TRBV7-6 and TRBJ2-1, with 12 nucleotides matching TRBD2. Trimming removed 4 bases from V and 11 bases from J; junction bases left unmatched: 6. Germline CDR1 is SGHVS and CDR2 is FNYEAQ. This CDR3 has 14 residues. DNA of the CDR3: TGTGCCAGCAGCTGGACTAGCGGGGAGACACAGCAGTTCTTC. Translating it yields CASSWTSGETQQFF.

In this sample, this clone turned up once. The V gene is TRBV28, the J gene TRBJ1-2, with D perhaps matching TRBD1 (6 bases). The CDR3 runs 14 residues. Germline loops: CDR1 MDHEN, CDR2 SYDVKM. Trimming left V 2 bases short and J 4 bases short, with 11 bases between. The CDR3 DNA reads TGTGCCAGCAGTTTAGGACAGAACGGCTATGGCTACACCTTC. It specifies CASSLGQNGYGYTF.

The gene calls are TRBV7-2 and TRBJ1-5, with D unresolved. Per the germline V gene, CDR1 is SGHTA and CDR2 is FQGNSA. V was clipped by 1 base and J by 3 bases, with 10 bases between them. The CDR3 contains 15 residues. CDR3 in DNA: TGTGCCAGCAGCTTAGGCCACGCACCCAATCAGCCCCAGCATTTT. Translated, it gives CASSLGHAPNQPQHF.

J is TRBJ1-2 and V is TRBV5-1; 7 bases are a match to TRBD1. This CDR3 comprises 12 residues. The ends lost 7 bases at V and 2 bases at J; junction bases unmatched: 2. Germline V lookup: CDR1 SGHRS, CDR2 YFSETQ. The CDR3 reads CASSDRNYGYTF. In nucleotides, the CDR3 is TGCGCCAGCTCGGACAGGAACTATGGCTACACCTTC.

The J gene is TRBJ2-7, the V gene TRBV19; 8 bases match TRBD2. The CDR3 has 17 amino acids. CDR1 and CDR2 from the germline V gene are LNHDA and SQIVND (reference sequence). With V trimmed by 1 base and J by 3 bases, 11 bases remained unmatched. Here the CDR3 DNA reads TGTGCCAGTAGTATAGTATCGGGGGGGACAAGTAACTACGAGCAGTACGTC. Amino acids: CASSIVSGGTSNYEQYV.

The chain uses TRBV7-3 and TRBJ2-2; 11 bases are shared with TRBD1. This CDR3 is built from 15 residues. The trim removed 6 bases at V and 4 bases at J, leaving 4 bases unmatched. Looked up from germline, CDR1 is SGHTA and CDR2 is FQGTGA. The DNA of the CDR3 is TGTGCCAGCAGGTCGGGACAGGGGGTCACCGGGGAGCTGTTTTTT. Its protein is CASRSGQGVTGELFF.

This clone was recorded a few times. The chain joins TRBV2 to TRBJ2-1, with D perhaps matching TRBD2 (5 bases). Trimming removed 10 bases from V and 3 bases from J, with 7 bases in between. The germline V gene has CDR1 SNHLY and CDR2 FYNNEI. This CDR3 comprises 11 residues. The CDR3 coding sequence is TGTGCCACAGGACTCTACAATGAGCAGTTCTTC. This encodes CATGLYNEQFF.

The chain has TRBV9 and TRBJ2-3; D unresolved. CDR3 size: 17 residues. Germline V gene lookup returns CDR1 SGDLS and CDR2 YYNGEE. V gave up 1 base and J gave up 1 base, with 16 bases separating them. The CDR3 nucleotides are TGTGCCAGCAGCGTAATAGGGCTCCCTGGGGGCACAGATACGCAGTATTTT. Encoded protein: CASSVIGLPGGTDTQYF.

CDR3 in DNA: TGTGCCTGGACTAGCGGCCTCACAGATACGCAGTATTTT. Protein product: CAWTSGLTDTQYF. This chain connects TRBV30 to TRBJ2-3, with 7 bases fitting TRBD2. V was pared by 4 bases and J by 2 bases, with 3 bases of the junction left unmatched. Germline V lookup: CDR1 GTSNPN, CDR2 SVGIG (reference sequence). The CDR3 has 13 amino acids.

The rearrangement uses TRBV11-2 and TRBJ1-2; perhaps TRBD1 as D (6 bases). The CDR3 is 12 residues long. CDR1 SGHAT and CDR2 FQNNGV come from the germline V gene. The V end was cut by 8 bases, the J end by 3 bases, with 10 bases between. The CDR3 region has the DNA TGTGCCAGCGCTGACAGGCACTATGGCTACACCTTC. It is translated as CASADRHYGYTF. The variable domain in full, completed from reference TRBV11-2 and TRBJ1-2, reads EAGVAQSPRYKIIEKRQSVAFWCNPISGHATLYWYQQILGQGPKLLIQFQNNGVVDDSQLPKDRFSAERLKGVDSTLKIQPAKLEDSAVYLCASADRHYGYTFGSGTRLTVV.

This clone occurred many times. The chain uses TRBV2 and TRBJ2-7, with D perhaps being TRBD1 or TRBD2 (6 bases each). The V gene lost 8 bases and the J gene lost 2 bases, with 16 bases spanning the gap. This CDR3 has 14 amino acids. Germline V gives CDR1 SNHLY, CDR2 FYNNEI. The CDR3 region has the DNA TGTGCCAGCGGGGGGCGAGGAGGCCCCTACGAGCAGTACTTC. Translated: CASGGRGGPYEQYF.

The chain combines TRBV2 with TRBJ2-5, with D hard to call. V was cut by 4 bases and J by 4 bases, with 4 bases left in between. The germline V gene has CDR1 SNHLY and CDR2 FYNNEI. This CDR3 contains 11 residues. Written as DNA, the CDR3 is TGTGCCAGCAGTGGAGGAGAGACCCAGTACTTC. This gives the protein CASSGGETQYF.

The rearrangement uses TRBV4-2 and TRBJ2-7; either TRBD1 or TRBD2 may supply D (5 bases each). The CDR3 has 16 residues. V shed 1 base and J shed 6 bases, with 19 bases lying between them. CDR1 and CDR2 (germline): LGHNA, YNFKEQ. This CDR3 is CASSQGRTGSGGEQYF. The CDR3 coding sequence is TGTGCCAGCAGCCAAGGACGGACGGGGAGTGGGGGCGAGCAGTACTTC.

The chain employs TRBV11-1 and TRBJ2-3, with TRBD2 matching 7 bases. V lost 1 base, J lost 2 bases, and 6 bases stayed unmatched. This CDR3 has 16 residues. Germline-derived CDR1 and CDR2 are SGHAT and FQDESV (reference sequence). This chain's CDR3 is CASSLVVGGVTDTQYF. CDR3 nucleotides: TGTGCCAGCAGCTTAGTGGTGGGGGGGGTCACAGATACGCAGTATTTT.

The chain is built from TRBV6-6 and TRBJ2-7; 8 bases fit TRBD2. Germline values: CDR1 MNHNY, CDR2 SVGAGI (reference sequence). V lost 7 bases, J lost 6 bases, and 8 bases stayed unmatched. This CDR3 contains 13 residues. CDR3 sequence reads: CASTHGRAGEQYF. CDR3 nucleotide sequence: TGTGCCAGCACTCACGGGAGGGCCGGCGAGCAGTACTTC.

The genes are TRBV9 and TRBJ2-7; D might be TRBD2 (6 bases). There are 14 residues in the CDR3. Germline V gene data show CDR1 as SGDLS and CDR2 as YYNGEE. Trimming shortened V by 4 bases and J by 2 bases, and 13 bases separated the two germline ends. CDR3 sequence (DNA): TGTGCCAGCAGCCCGAGCGGGTACACCTACGAGCAGTACTTC. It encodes CASSPSGYTYEQYF.

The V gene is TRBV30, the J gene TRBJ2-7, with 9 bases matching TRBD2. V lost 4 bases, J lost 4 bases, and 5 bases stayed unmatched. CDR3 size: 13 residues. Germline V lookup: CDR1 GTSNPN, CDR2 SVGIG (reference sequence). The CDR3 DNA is TGTGCCTGGACGGCGGGAGGGCGTTACGAGCAGTACTTC. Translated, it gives CAWTAGGRYEQYF. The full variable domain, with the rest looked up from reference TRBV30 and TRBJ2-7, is SQTIHQWPATLVQPVGSPLSLECTVEGTSNPNLYWYRQAAGRGLQLLFYSVGIGQISSEVPQNLSASRPQDRQFILSSKKLLLSDSGFYLCAWTAGGRYEQYFGPGTRLTVT.

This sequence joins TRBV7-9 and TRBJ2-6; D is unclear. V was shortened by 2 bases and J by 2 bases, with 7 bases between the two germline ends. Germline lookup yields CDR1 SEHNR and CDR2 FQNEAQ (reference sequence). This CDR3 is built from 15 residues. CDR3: CASSLSLPGANVLTF. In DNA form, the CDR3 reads TGTGCCAGCAGCTTATCACTTCCTGGGGCCAACGTCCTGACTTTC.

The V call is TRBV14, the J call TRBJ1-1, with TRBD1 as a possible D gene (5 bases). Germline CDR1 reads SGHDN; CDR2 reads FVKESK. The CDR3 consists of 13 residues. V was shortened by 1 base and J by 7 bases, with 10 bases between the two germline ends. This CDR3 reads CASSQVGEIEAFF. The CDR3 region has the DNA TGTGCCAGCAGCCAAGTAGGGGAGATTGAAGCTTTCTTT.

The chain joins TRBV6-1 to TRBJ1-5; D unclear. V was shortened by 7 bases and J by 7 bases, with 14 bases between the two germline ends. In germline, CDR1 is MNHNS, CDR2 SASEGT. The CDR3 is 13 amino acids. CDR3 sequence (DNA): TGTGCCAGCACCGACCAGGCGCGGCAGCCCCAGCATTTT. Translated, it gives CASTDQARQPQHF.

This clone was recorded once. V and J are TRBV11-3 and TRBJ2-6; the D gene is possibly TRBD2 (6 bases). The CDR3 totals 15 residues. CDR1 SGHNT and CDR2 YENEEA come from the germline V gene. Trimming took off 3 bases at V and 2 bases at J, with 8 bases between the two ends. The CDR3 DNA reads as TGTGCCAGCAGCTTCGGGGGTACTGGGGCCAACGTCCTGACTTTC. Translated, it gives CASSFGGTGANVLTF. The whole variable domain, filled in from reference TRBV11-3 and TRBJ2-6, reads EAGVVQSPRYKIIEKKQPVAFWCNPISGHNTLYWYLQNLGQGPELLIRYENEEAVDDSQLPKDRFSAERLKGVDSTLKIQPAELGDSAVYLCASSFGGTGANVLTFGAGSRLTVL.

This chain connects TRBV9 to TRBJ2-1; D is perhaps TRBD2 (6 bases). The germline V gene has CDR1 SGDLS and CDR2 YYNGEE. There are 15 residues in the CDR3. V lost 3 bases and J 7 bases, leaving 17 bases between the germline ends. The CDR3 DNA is TGTGCCAGCAGCGAAACGGGGGACCTTCGGAATGAGCAGTTCTTC. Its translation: CASSETGDLRNEQFF. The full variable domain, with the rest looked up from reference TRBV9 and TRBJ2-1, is DSGVTQTPKHLITATGQRVTLRCSPRSGDLSVYWYQQSLDQGLQFLIQYYNGEERAKGNILERFSAQQFPDLHSELNLSSLELGDSALYFCASSETGDLRNEQFFGPGTRLTVL.

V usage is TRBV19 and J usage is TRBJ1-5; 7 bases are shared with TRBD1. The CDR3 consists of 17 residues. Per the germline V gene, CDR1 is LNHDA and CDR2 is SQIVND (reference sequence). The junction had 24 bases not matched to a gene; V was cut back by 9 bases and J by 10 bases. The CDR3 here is CASTPRQGSITLHPQHF. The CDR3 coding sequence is TGTGCCAGCACACCCCGACAGGGTTCCATTACGTTACATCCCCAGCATTTT.

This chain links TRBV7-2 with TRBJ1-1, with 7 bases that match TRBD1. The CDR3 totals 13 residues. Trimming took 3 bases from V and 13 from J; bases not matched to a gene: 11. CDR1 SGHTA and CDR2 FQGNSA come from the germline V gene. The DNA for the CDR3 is TGTGCCAGCAGCTTGTTCACGGGACAGCCTTGTTTCTTT. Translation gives CASSLFTGQPCFF.

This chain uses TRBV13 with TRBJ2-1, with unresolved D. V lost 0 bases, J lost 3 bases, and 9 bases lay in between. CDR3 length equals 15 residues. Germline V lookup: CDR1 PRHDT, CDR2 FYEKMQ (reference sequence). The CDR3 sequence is CASSLGPPNYNEQFF. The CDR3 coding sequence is TGTGCCAGCAGCTTAGGCCCCCCCAACTACAATGAGCAGTTCTTC.

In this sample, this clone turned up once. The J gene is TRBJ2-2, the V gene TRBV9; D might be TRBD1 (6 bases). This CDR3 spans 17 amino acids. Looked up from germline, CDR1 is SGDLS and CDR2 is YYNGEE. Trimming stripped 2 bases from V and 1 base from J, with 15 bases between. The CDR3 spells CASSVPPGTKNTGELFF. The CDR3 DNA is TGTGCCAGCAGCGTCCCCCCCGGGACAAAGAACACCGGGGAGCTGTTTTTT.

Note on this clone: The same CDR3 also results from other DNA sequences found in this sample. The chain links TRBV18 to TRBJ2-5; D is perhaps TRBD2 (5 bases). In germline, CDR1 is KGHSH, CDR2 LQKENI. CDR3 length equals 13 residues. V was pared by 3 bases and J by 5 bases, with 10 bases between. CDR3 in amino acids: CASSPGSGETQYF. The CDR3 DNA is TGTGCCAGCTCACCGGGGTCGGGGGAGACCCAGTACTTC.

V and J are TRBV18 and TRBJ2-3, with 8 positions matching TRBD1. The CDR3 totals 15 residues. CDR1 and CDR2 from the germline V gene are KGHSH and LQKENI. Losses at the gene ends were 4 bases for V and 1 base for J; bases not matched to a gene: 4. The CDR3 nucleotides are TGTGCCAGCTCACTGGGACAGGTGGGCACAGATACGCAGTATTTT. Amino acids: CASSLGQVGTDTQYF.